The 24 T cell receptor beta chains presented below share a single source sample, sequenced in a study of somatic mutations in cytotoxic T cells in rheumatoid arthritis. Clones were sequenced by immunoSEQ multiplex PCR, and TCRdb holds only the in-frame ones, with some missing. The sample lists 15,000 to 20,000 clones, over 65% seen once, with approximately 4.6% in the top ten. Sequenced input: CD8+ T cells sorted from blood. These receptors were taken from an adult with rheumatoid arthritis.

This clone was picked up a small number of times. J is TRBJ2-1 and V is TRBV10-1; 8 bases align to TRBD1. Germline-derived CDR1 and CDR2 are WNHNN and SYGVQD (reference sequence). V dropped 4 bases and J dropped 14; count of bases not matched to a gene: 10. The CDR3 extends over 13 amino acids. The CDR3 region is CASSARDRSVKFF. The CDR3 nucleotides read TGCGCCAGCAGTGCCCGGGACAGGTCCGTGAAGTTCTTC.

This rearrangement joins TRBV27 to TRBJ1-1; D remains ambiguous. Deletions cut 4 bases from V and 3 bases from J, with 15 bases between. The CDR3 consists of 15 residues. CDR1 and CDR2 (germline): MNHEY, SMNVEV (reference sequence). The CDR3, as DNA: TGTGCCAGCAGTTCCGTATTGGGGAGGTACACTGAAGCTTTCTTT. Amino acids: CASSSVLGRYTEAFF.

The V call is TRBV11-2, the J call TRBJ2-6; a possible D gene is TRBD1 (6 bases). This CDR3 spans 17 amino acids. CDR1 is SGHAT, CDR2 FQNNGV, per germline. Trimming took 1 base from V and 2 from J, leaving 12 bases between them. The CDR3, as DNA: TGTGCCAGCAGCTTAGTGGTCAGGGGTACTGGGGCCAACGTCCTGACTTTC. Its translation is CASSLVVRGTGANVLTF. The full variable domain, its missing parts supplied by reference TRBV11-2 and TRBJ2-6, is EAGVAQSPRYKIIEKRQSVAFWCNPISGHATLYWYQQILGQGPKLLIQFQNNGVVDDSQLPKDRFSAERLKGVDSTLKIQPAKLEDSAVYLCASSLVVRGTGANVLTFGAGSRLTVL.

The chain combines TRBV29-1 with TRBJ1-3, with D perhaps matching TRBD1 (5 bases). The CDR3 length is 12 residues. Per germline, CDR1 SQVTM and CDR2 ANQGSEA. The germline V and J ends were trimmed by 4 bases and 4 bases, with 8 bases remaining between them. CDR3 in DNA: TGCAGCGTTGCAGGGCAAGGAAACACCATATATTTT. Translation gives CSVAGQGNTIYF.

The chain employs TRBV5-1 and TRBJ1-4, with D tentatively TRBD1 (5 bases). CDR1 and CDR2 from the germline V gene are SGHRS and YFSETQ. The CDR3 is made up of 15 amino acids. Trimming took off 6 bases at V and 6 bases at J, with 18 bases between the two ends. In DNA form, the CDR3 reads TGCGCCAGCAAGTGGGAGGGGAGCGGGGATGAAAAACTGTTTTTT. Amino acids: CASKWEGSGDEKLFF.

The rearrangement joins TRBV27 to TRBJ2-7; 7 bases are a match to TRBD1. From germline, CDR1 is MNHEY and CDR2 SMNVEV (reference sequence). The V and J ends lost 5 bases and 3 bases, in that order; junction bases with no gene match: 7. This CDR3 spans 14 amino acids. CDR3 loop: CASSLGRGSYEQYF. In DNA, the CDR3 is TGTGCCAGCAGTCTCGGCAGGGGGAGCTACGAGCAGTACTTC.

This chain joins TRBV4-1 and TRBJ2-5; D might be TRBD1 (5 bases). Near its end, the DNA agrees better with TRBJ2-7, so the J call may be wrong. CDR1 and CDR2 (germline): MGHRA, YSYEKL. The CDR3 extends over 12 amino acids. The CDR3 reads CASRADSYEQYF. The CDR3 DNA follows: TGCGCCAGCAGGGCCGACAGCTACGAGCAGTACTTC.

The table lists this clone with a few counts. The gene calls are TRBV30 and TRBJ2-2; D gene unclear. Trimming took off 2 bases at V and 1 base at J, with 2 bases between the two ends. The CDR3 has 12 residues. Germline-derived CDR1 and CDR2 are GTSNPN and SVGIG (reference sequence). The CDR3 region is CAWSLNTGELFF. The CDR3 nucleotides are TGTGCCTGGAGTCTGAACACCGGGGAGCTGTTTTTT.

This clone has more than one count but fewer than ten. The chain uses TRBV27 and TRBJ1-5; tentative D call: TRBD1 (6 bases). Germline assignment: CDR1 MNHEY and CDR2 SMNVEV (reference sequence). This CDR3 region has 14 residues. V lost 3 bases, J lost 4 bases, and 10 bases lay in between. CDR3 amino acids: CASSFLGQNQPQHF. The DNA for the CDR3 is TGTGCCAGCAGTTTCCTCGGACAGAATCAGCCCCAGCATTTT.

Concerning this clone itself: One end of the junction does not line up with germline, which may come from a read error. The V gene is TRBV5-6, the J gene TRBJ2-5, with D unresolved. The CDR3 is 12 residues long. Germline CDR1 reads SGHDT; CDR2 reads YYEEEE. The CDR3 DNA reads TGTGCCAGCAGCTTGGTCCCGGCGAATGTCCACTTC. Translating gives CASSLVPANVHF. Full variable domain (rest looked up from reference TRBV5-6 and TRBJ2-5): DAGVTQSPTHLIKTRGQQVTLRCSPKSGHDTVSWYQQALGQGPQFIFQYYEEEERQRGNFPDRFSGHQFPNYSSELNVNALLLGDSALYLCASSLVPANVHFGPGTRLLVL.

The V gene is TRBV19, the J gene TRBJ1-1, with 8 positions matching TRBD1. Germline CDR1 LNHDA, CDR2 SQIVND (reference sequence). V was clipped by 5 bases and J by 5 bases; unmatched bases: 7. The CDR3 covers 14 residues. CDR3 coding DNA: TGTGCCAGTAGTTCAGGGGGCGGAGGTACTGAAGCTTTCTTT. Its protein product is CASSSGGGGTEAFF.

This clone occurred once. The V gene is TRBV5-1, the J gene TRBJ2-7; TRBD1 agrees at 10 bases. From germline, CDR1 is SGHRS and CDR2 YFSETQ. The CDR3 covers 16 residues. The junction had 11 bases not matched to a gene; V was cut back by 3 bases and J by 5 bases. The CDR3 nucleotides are TGCGCCAGCAGCTACCTTAGGGACAGGGGAGGCCACGAGCAGTACTTC. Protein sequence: CASSYLRDRGGHEQYF.

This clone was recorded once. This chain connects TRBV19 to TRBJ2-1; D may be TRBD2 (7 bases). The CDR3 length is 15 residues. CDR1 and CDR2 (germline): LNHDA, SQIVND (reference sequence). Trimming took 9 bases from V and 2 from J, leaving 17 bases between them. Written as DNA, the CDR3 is TGTGCCAGCAAGAAGGGGAGGGGGACCTACAATGAGCAGTTCTTC. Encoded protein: CASKKGRGTYNEQFF.

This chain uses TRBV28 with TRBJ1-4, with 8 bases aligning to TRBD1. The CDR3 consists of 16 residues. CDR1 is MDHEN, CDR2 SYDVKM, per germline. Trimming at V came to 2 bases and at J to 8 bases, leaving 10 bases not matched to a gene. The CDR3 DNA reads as TGTGCCAGCAGTTTAGCCCTAACAGGGGGTGGCGAAAAACTGTTTTTT. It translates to CASSLALTGGGEKLFF.

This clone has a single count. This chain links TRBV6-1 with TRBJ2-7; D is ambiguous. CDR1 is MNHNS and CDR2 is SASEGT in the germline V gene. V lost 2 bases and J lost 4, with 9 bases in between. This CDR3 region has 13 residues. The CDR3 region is CASSEWAAYEQYF. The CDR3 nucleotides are TGTGCCAGCAGTGAATGGGCAGCTTACGAGCAGTACTTC.

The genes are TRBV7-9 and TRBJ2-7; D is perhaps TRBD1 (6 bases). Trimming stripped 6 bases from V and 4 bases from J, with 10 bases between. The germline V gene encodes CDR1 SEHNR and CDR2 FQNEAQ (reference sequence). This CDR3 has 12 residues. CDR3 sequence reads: CASRLQGYEQYF. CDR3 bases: TGTGCCAGCAGATTACAGGGTTACGAGCAGTACTTC.

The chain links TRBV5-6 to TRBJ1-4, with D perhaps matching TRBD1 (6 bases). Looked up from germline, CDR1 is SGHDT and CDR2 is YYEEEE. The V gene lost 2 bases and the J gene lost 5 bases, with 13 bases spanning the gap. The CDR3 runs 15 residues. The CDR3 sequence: CASSLGQLRNEKLFF. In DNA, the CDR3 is TGTGCCAGCAGCTTAGGACAGTTGCGAAATGAAAAACTGTTTTTT.

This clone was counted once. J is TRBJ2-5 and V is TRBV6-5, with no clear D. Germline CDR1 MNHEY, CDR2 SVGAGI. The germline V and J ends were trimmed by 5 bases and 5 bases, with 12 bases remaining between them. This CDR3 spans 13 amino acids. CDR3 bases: TGTGCCAGCAGTCCGGACGGAAGGGAGACCCAGTACTTC. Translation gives CASSPDGRETQYF.

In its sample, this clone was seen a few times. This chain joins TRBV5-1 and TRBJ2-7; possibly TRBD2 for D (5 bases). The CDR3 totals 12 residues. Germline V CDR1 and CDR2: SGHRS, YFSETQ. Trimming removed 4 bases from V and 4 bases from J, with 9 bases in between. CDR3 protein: CASSAGLYEQYF. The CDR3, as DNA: TGCGCCAGCAGCGCGGGCCTTTACGAGCAGTACTTC.

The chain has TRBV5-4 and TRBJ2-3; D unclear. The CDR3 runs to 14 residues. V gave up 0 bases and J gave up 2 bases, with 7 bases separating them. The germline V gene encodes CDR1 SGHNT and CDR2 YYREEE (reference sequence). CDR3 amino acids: CASSLEADTDTQYF. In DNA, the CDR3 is TGTGCCAGCAGCTTGGAGGCGGACACAGATACGCAGTATTTT. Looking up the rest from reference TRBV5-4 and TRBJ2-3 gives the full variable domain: ETGVTQSPTHLIKTRGQQVTLRCSSQSGHNTVSWYQQALGQGPQFIFQYYREEENGRGNFPPRFSGLQFPNYSSELNVNALELDDSALYLCASSLEADTDTQYFGPGTRLTVL.

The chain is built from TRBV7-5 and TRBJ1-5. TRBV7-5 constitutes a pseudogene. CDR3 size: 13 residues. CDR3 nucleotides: TGTGTCAGAAGCTTAGTCTTTGATCAGCCCCAGCATTTT. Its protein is CVRSLVFDQPQHF.

The CDR3 region is CASSEGTGYYEQYF. In DNA, the CDR3 is TGTGCCAGCAGTGAAGGGACAGGGTACTACGAGCAGTACTTC. This rearrangement joins TRBV6-1 to TRBJ2-7; 8 positions agree with TRBD1. Germline CDR1 reads MNHNS; CDR2 reads SASEGT. Losses at the gene ends were 1 base for V and 3 bases for J; bases not matched to a gene: 2. This CDR3 region has 14 residues.

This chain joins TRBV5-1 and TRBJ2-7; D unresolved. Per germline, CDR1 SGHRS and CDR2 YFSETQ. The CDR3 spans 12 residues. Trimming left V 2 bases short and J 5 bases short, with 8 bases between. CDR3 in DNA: TGCGCCAGCAGCTTACGTGCTCACGAGCAGTACTTC. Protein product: CASSLRAHEQYF.

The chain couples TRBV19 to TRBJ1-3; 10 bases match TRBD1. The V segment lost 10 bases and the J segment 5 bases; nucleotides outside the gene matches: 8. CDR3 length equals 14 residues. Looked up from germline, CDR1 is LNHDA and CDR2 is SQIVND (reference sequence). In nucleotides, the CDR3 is TGTGCCACCTCGGGACAGGGGTTGAGAAACACCATATATTTT. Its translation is CATSGQGLRNTIYF. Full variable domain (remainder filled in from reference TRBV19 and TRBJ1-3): DGGITQSPKYLFRKEGQNVTLSCEQNLNHDAMYWYRQDPGQGLRLIYYSQIVNDFQKGDIAEGYSVSREKKESFPLTVTSAQKNPTAFYLCATSGQGLRNTIYFGEGSWLTVV.